Following are 4 T cell receptor beta chains from one sample sequenced in a study of post-analysis software for immune sequencing data (dated by TCRdb to the mid-2010s). Broader findings and caveats from the paper: Significantly higher frequencies in patients than in controls were found for five or six TRBV segments, including TRBV5-6, TRBV5-1 and TRBV20-1.

Library preparation employed PCR. Sequencing instrument: Illumina HiSeq 2500. Unique molecular identifiers were incorporated into TCR beta cDNA libraries to reduce PCR and sequencing biases. TCRdb reprocessed the public reads (quality trimming at Q25 with fastp, clone calling with MiXCR) and kept in-frame beta chains. Every entry covers one CDR3 protein and lists the most common genes and DNA from its rows. For this sample there are roughly 800,000 distinct CDR3 sequences; 46% appear just once. The top ten hold roughly 4.5% of the sample. Their antigens are not known. What was sequenced was blood. All receptors come from a girl aged 5-17 years with multiple sclerosis.

The chain uses TRBV20-1 and TRBJ1-2; a weak D match, TRBD1 (6 bases). CDR3 length equals 16 residues. Germline lookup yields CDR1 DFQATT and CDR2 SNEGSKA (reference sequence). V lost 6 bases and J lost 4, with 24 bases in between. The CDR3 sequence is CSAGWGSGGRGYGYTF. CDR3 bases: TGCAGTGCAGGGTGGGGCAGCGGGGGGCGCGGCTATGGCTACACCTTC.

This clonotype is a singleton in its sample. Here the CDR3 omits its conserved ending phenylalanine or tryptophan, so a read error is the likely source. The chain links TRBV20-1 to TRBJ2-4; 7 bases match TRBD2. The J call could be wrong; TRBJ2-5 is a better fit for the DNA end. Looked up from germline, CDR1 is DFQATT and CDR2 is SNEGSKA (reference sequence). The CDR3 spans 12 residues. The CDR3 DNA sequence: TGCAGCCCCCTAGCGGACCAAGAGACCCAGTACTTA. The encoded protein is CSPLADQETQYL.

V and J are TRBV7-9 and TRBJ2-7; TRBD1 or TRBD2 may be the D gene (5 bases each). V dropped 1 base and J dropped 1 base, with 11 bases sitting between them. Germline CDR1 is SEHNR and CDR2 is FQNEAQ (reference sequence). There are 15 residues in the CDR3. In nucleotides, the CDR3 is TGTGCCAGCAGCTTAGGAGGGGTCCGTTCCTACGAGCAGTACTTC. As protein: CASSLGGVRSYEQYF.

The J gene is TRBJ2-1, the V gene TRBV12-3 or TRBV12-4, with 8 bases aligning to TRBD2. The trim removed 7 bases at V and 7 bases at J, leaving 12 bases unmatched. This CDR3 has 15 amino acids. CDR3 amino acids: CASTPRTSSINEQFF. CDR3 nucleotide sequence: TGTGCCAGCACCCCCCGGACTAGCTCTATTAATGAGCAGTTCTTC.